This note documents a single T cell receptor beta chain sequence. The antigen is undetermined. The data are from a study of cytomegalovirus exposure and HLA in healthy donors. Study-wide background: About 85 million unique TCRs from HLA-typed donors were held in an early release of data. Genotyping showed around 80% of roughly 400 donors falling in the Caucasian-associated ancestry cluster. Study-wide points: HLA allele associations emerged for around 15,000 TCR beta sequences in a later analysis, at 0.05 false discovery rate. The dataset shows that most TCR sequences were rare, while some public TCRs occurred in many donors.

13 Jbeta primers and 60 Vbeta primers were used for the PCR. Libraries were prepared by immunoSEQ multiplex PCR; TCRdb keeps only in-frame clonotypes and omits some of them. The sample includes 150,000 to 200,000 clones, around 80% of them seen just once. From germline, CDR1 is LGHNA and CDR2 YSLEER. This CDR3 has 14 residues. V gave up 4 bases and J gave up 3 bases, with 13 bases separating them. The TCR sequence derives from a woman in her twenties or thirties in good health and CMV-seronegative. This chain connects TRBV4-3 to TRBJ2-7; tentatively, D is TRBD1 (5 bases). Sequenced sample: PBMCs. CDR3 nucleotide sequence: TGCGCCAGCAGCCTAGCTATTCAGGGCTACGAGCAGTACTTC. Residues: CASSLAIQGYEQYF.